The clone carrying this TCR beta chain was seen a handful of times. Its antigen is not known. The entry originates in a study of T cells in Graves' hyperthyroidism and ophthalmopathy. No progression to ophthalmopathy during 18 months of follow-up defined stable disease. For the diagnoses, clinical symptoms, serum thyroxine and TRAb, thyroid ultrasound and orbital computed tomography were used. Findings and caveats of the study: The blood repertoire included most of the expanded thyroid clonotypes above 0.001.

RNA transcripts gave rise to amplified TCR beta CDR3 regions. TCR CDR3 regions were first amplified by RT-PCR with HTBI primers. TCRdb used MiXCR to reprocess the multiplex PCR reads, holding one entry per CDR3 protein. The data show approximately 420,000 distinct CDR3 sequences, with roughly 13% seen just once and more than 4.5% held by the top ten. Sequencing was done on a sample of blood. The TCR originated in a woman younger than 35 with Graves' hyperthyroidism.

CDR3 sequence reads: CASSPLAIHNEQFF. DNA of the CDR3: TGTGCCAGCTCACCATTGGCTATTCACAATGAGCAGTTCTTC. The chain couples TRBV18 to TRBJ2-1; D uncertain. The germline gives CDR1 KGHSH, CDR2 LQKENI. This CDR3 has 14 amino acids. V lost 2 bases to trimming and J lost 5 bases, with 10 bases between them. Supplemented by reference TRBV18 and TRBJ2-1, the full variable domain reads NAGVMQNPRHLVRRRGQEARLRCSPMKGHSHVYWYRQLPEEGLKFMVYLQKENIIDESGMPKERFSAEFPKEGPSILRIQQVVRGDSAAYFCASSPLAIHNEQFFGPGTRLTVL.